The 7 T cell receptor beta chains listed next were all sequenced from one sample in a study of T cells in Graves' hyperthyroidism and ophthalmopathy (dated by TCRdb to about 2019). The receptor library was made with multiplex PCR. TCRdb shows the sequencer as Illumina HiSeq 2000. Amplification of TCR beta CDR3 regions was carried out from RNA transcripts. For the first round of RT-PCR on the TCR CDR3, the HTBI primer set was used together with the Qiagen OneStep RT-PCR kit. TCRdb trimmed the raw reads at Q25, called clones with MiXCR and kept productive beta chains. Each entry is one CDR3 protein sequence, shown with its most common DNA and genes. For this sample there are about 510,000 distinct CDR3 sequences; over 45% appear just once. The ten largest clones capture about 45% of the sample. Material: peripheral blood or thyroid tissue (not recorded which). The receptors come from an adult woman with Graves' disease, either hyperthyroidism or ophthalmopathy (not recorded which).

Concerning this clonotype: The junction shows a germline mismatch at one end, possibly a read error. The chain uses TRBV7-9 and TRBJ2-7, with 11 bases that match TRBD2. Germline lookup yields CDR1 SEHNR and CDR2 FQNEAQ (reference sequence). The CDR3 is made up of 15 amino acids. DNA for the CDR3: TGTGCCAGCAGCTCTAGCGGGAGGAGTGTCGGGGAGCTGTACTTC. Its translation: CASSSSGRSVGELYF.

This clonotype was observed a few times. This rearrangement joins TRBV2 to TRBJ2-7, with a weak D call TRBD1 (5 bases). Trimming stripped 7 bases from V and 5 bases from J, with 18 bases between. The CDR3 is 14 amino acids. Germline loops: CDR1 SNHLY, CDR2 FYNNEI. CDR3 region: CASTTGPVLDEQYF. As DNA, the CDR3 is TGTGCCAGCACTACAGGCCCCGTTTTAGACGAGCAGTACTTC.

The sample holds many counts of this clonotype. Written as DNA, the CDR3 is TGTGCCAGCAGCATACAGGCAAACCTGAACACTGAAGCTTTCTTT. Amino acids: CASSIQANLNTEAFF. The V call is TRBV14, the J call TRBJ1-1, with D perhaps matching TRBD1 (5 bases). V lost 5 bases and J 0 bases, leaving 13 bases between the germline ends. The CDR3 extends over 15 amino acids. Germline loops: CDR1 SGHDN, CDR2 FVKESK.

This clonotype was recorded many times. This rearrangement joins TRBV6-1 to TRBJ2-5, with D perhaps matching TRBD1 (6 bases). The V gene's germline CDR1 is MNHNS and CDR2 SASEGT. V shed 4 bases and J shed 3 bases, with 9 bases lying between them. There are 13 residues in the CDR3. The CDR3 DNA reads TGTGCCAGCAGTGTAACAGGGAAAGAGACCCAGTACTTC. Its protein product is CASSVTGKETQYF.

The rearrangement joins TRBV25-1 to TRBJ1-6; D may be TRBD1 (6 bases). Per the germline V gene, CDR1 is MGHDK and CDR2 is SYGVNS. This CDR3 contains 14 residues. Trimming removed 4 bases from V and 7 bases from J, with 11 bases in between. The CDR3 coding sequence is TGTGCCAGCAGTGCGGGGGCCGTAAATTCACCCCTCCACTTT. This sequence encodes CASSAGAVNSPLHF.

This chain uses TRBV5-5 with TRBJ2-5; D possibly corresponds to TRBD2 (6 bases). The CDR3 loop spans 16 amino acids. Germline CDR1 reads SGHKS; CDR2 reads YYEKEE (reference sequence). Trimming removed 5 bases from V and 1 base from J, with 18 bases in between. CDR3 residues: CASRLWGTEGQETQYF. CDR3 DNA sequence: TGTGCCAGCAGACTATGGGGTACGGAGGGCCAAGAGACCCAGTACTTC.

The V and J genes are TRBV11-1 and TRBJ1-6, with a possible D match to TRBD1 (6 bases). Trimming removed 4 bases from V and 5 bases from J, with 15 bases in between. This CDR3 is 16 amino acids long. Germline CDR1 and CDR2: SGHAT and FQDESV (reference sequence). The CDR3 loop reads CASSSDSGADNSPLHF. The CDR3 DNA sequence: TGTGCCAGCAGCTCGGACTCGGGGGCCGATAATTCACCCCTCCACTTT. Complete variable domain (other parts from reference TRBV11-1 and TRBJ1-6): EAEVAQSPRYKITEKSQAVAFWCDPISGHATLYWYRQILGQGPELLVQFQDESVVDDSQLPKDRFSAERLKGVDSTLKIQPAELGDSAMYLCASSSDSGADNSPLHFGNGTRLTVT.